Listed below are T cell receptor beta chains from one sample, sequenced in a study of T cell responses to AZD1222 COVID-19 vaccine. Clones were read by immunoSEQ multiplex PCR, and TCRdb kept only the in-frame ones, dropping some. In the table there are roughly 120,000 clones, about 90% of which are singletons. Source: peripheral blood, taken on day 0 of AZD1222 vaccination. The receptors originated from an adult in good health. Both conserved end residues are part of each CDR3. A D gene is named only where the DNA matches it firmly. The size field is filled for only some rows; it gives once, few, many or a size class.

abundance	v_gene	d_gene	j_gene	CDR3nt	CDR3aa
once	TRBV7-2	.	TRBJ2-5	TGTGCCAGCAGCTTAGCGGGGGGGGGCGAGACCCAGTACTTC	CASSLAGGGETQYF
.	TRBV4-1	.	TRBJ1-1	TGCGCCAGCAGCCCTTCCGGGACTCCCGGAGGCACTGAAGCTTTCTTT	CASSPSGTPGGTEAFF
.	TRBV24-1	TRBD1	TRBJ1-5	TGTGCCACCAGGGTCGACAGGGACTCTGGTCAGCCCCAGCATTTT	CATRVDRDSGQPQHF
.	TRBV19	.	TRBJ1-2	TGTGCCAGTAGTATAGATTGGGGCAGGGAGCACTATGGCTACACCTTC	CASSIDWGREHYGYTF
once	TRBV9	.	TRBJ1-2	TGTGCCAGCCAGGTTCTCTGGAACAACTATGGCTACACCTTC	CASQVLWNNYGYTF
.	TRBV13	TRBD2	TRBJ2-1	TGTGCCAGCAGGGCGGGGGTCAATGAGCAGTTCTTC	CASRAGVNEQFF
.	TRBV11-3	.	TRBJ2-7	TGTGCCAGCAGCTTAGTGGCGGGTACCTACGAGCAGTACTTC	CASSLVAGTYEQYF
.	TRBV27	.	TRBJ2-5	TGTGCCAGCTCGGACGTTACGGGGACCCAGTACTTC	CASSDVTGTQYF
.	TRBV9	.	TRBJ2-1	TGTGCCAGCAGCCCCGGACTAAACCCTTACAATGAGCAGTTCTTC	CASSPGLNPYNEQFF
.	TRBV4-1	TRBD1	TRBJ1-6	TGCGCCAGCAGCCAAGAGGAGGGGGCTGCGGCACCCCTCCACTTT	CASSQEEGAAAPLHF
.	TRBV2	.	TRBJ2-1	TGTGCCAGCAGTGTGGAGGGTTACAATGAGCAGTTCTTC	CASSVEGYNEQFF
.	TRBV30	TRBD1	TRBJ1-2	TGTGCCTGGAGTCCGCCCCTGGCAGGGGGATCTGGTGGCTACACCTTC	CAWSPPLAGGSGGYTF
.	TRBV12-5	.	TRBJ2-7	TGTGCTAGTGGTTTGGGACATTCCTACGAGCAGTACTTC	CASGLGHSYEQYF
.	TRBV3-1/TRBV3-2	.	TRBJ2-3	TGTGCCAGCAGCCAAGATGGGGGAGGGGGCATGGCGGAGGCCCCCTGCACAGATACGCAGTATTTT	CASSQDGGGGMAEAPCTDTQYF
.	TRBV5-8	TRBD1	TRBJ1-5	TGTGCCAGCAGCTTAGACAGGGGATATCAGCCCCAGCATTTT	CASSLDRGYQPQHF
.	TRBV4-1	TRBD2	TRBJ2-2	TGCGCCAGCAGCCAAGTGTCTAGCGGGAGCGACACCGGGGAGCTGTTTTTT	CASSQVSSGSDTGELFF
.	TRBV2	TRBD2	TRBJ2-7	TGTGCCAGCAGTAATGGACTAGCTTACTACGAGCAGTACTTC	CASSNGLAYYEQYF
.	TRBV6-5	.	TRBJ1-3	TGTGCCAGCCGGGACTCCTTCTCTGGAAACACCATATATTTT	CASRDSFSGNTIYF
.	TRBV3-1/TRBV3-2	.	TRBJ1-2	TGTGCCAGCAGCCAAGTCAACTATGGCTACACCTTC	CASSQVNYGYTF
.	TRBV27	.	TRBJ2-1	TGTGCCAGCAGTTTTCGGAGCTCCTACAATGAGCAGTTCTTC	CASSFRSSYNEQFF
.	TRBV4-1	.	TRBJ1-2	TGCGCCAGCAGCTATTCTCTGGGGAGGGGTAGTTGGTATGGCTACACCTTC	CASSYSLGRGSWYGYTF
.	TRBV19	.	TRBJ2-7	TGTGCCAGTAGCCCCGGGGTCTCCAGCTACGAGCAGTACTTC	CASSPGVSSYEQYF
.	TRBV5-1	.	TRBJ2-7	TGCGCCAGCAGCCTTTACTCCTACGAGCAGTACTTC	CASSLYSYEQYF
.	TRBV2	TRBD2	TRBJ2-1	TGTGCCAGCAGTGAAGAGCCCGTTCCCGTCCAGCGGGAGGGTAGGAATGAGCAGTTCTTC	CASSEEPVPVQREGRNEQFF
once	TRBV7-9	.	TRBJ2-7	TGTGCCAGCAGCCGACCTTGGGGGGAAGTAGAGCAGTACTTC	CASSRPWGEVEQYF
.	TRBV7-2	TRBD2	TRBJ2-1	TGTGCCAGCAGCCCCAGGACTAGCGGGGCCCCGGGGGGTGAGCAGTTCTTC	CASSPRTSGAPGGEQFF
.	TRBV11-3	.	TRBJ1-4	TGTGCCAGCAGCTTCTTGGCCGGGACGGGGAGGGAAAAACTGTTTTTT	CASSFLAGTGREKLFF
.	TRBV30	.	TRBJ1-5	TGTGCCTGGAGTGTTGCGGGAAATCAGCCCCAGCATTTT	CAWSVAGNQPQHF
.	TRBV7-8	.	TRBJ2-7	TGTGCCAGCAGCTTAATGCAGGGCGGATCAGAGCAGTACTTC	CASSLMQGGSEQYF
.	TRBV11-2	TRBD2	TRBJ2-5	TGTGCCAGCAGCCTGGGACTAGCGGGGAATCAAGAGACCCAGTACTTC	CASSLGLAGNQETQYF
.	TRBV7-2	TRBD1	TRBJ1-6	TGTGCCAGCAGCTTTACAGGGGGCGTCATGTCACCCCTCCACTTT	CASSFTGGVMSPLHF
.	TRBV6-5	.	TRBJ1-5	TGTGCCAGCAGTTACTTGGTGAATCAGCCCCAGCATTTT	CASSYLVNQPQHF
.	TRBV5-6	.	TRBJ1-1	TGTGCCAGCAGCTTGGGGGGTCTACCCCCCACTGAAGCTTTCTTT	CASSLGGLPPTEAFF
.	TRBV29-1	TRBD1	TRBJ1-2	TGCAGCGCCCCGGGACAGGGGGCATATACCTTC	CSAPGQGAYTF
.	TRBV29-1	.	TRBJ1-1	TGCAGCGTTGACGGACAGTACACTGAAGCTTTCTTT	CSVDGQYTEAFF
.	TRBV6-5	.	TRBJ1-1	TGTGCCAGCAGGCAAGGGGGAGTGACTGAAGCTTTCTTT	CASRQGGVTEAFF
.	TRBV12-3/TRBV12-4	.	TRBJ1-2	TGTGCCAGCAGTTCCAGGGGTGACTACACCTTC	CASSSRGDYTF
.	TRBV2	.	TRBJ1-3	TGTGCCAGCACAGGGAGTTCTGGAAACACCATATATTTT	CASTGSSGNTIYF
few	TRBV19	.	TRBJ1-2	TGTGCCAGTAGCAGGACAGATATTAACTATGGCTACACCTTC	CASSRTDINYGYTF
.	TRBV19	TRBD1	TRBJ2-3	TGTGCCAGTAGTGCGGACAGGGAAGGCCCAGATACGCAGTATTTT	CASSADREGPDTQYF
few	TRBV6-5	.	TRBJ1-2	TGTGCCAGCAGCTTGGGAGTTAACTATGGCTACACCTTC	CASSLGVNYGYTF
once	TRBV4-3	.	TRBJ2-2	TGCGCCAGCAGCCAGGCGCGCCTAGGGTCCACCGGGGAGCTGTTTTTT	CASSQARLGSTGELFF
.	TRBV6-5	.	TRBJ1-1	TGTGCCAGCAGGAAGAGCCGGAGAGAGGACACTGAAGCTTTCTTT	CASRKSRREDTEAFF
.	TRBV4-2	.	TRBJ2-5	TGTGCCAGCAGCCAAGATCGGGAGACCCAGTACTTC	CASSQDRETQYF
.	TRBV11-1	.	TRBJ2-7	TGTGCCAGCAGCCAGACAGCGGGTTCATACGAGCAGTACTTC	CASSQTAGSYEQYF
.	TRBV18	.	TRBJ1-5	TGTGCCAGCTCACCACCAGAATTTAGGGGCAATCAGCCCCAGCATTTT	CASSPPEFRGNQPQHF
.	TRBV7-2	.	TRBJ2-1	TGTGCCAGCAGCTTAGTACTTGGGATCAATGAGCAGTTCTTC	CASSLVLGINEQFF
.	TRBV9	TRBD2	TRBJ2-5	TGTGCCAGCAGCGTAGGGGAGCGGGGGTACCAAGAGACCCAGTACTTC	CASSVGERGYQETQYF
.	TRBV18	TRBD1	TRBJ1-3	TGTGCCAGCTCAAACAGACAGGGTACCAACTCTGGAAACACCATATATTTT	CASSNRQGTNSGNTIYF
.	TRBV28	.	TRBJ2-5	TGTGCCACCCGAGATCCCGGATGGGGGGAGACCCAGTACTTC	CATRDPGWGETQYF
.	TRBV18	.	TRBJ2-7	TGTGCCAGCTCCCCGAGACTAGACGCGGACGAGCAGTACTTC	CASSPRLDADEQYF
.	TRBV27	.	TRBJ2-2	TGTGCCAGCAGGCCGTATAGGGGGGAGCTGTTTTTT	CASRPYRGELFF
.	TRBV7-2	.	TRBJ2-2	TGTGCCAGCAGCTTAGATATCCACACCGGGGAGCTGTTTTTT	CASSLDIHTGELFF
.	TRBV19	TRBD1	TRBJ2-7	TGTGCCAGTAGTATACTACAGGGGCCCTACGAGCAGTACTTC	CASSILQGPYEQYF